A selection of T cell receptor beta chains follows, all from one sample in a study of shared clonotypes between healthy human individuals. Libraries were prepared by immunoSEQ multiplex PCR; TCRdb keeps only in-frame clonotypes and omits some of them. The sample shows a few million clones, 85% to 95% of them seen only once. The sequencing sample was made of naive CD4+ T cells from PBMCs. These receptor sequences come from a young man in good health. Some clones in this sample may be carry-over from other donors' samples. The CDR3 runs from the conserved cysteine through the conserved F or W. D genes are given only for firm matches. Clone sizes are given selectively: once, few, many, or a class where the clone is expanded.

D gene: .
clone size: once
J gene: TRBJ2-5
V gene: TRBV5-4
CDR3 DNA: TGTGCCAGCAGTCGGACAGCAGAAGAGACCCAGTACTTC
CDR3 protein: CASSRTAEETQYF

D gene: TRBD2
clone size: .
J gene: TRBJ2-7
V gene: TRBV6-5
CDR3 DNA: TGTGCCAGCAGTCCCCTAAGGAGCGGGGCCTACGAGCAGTACTTC
CDR3 protein: CASSPLRSGAYEQYF

D gene: .
clone size: .
J gene: TRBJ2-5
V gene: TRBV5-1
CDR3 DNA: TGCGCCACCTCCCTGCAGGGATCACAAGAGACCCAGTACTTC
CDR3 protein: CATSLQGSQETQYF

D gene: .
clone size: .
J gene: TRBJ1-1
V gene: TRBV18
CDR3 DNA: TGTGCCAGCTCACTAGGATCGGGGAACACTGAAGCTTTCTTT
CDR3 protein: CASSLGSGNTEAFF

D gene: .
clone size: .
J gene: TRBJ1-1
V gene: TRBV9
CDR3 DNA: TGTGCCAGCAGCCCAGAACCACAGGGTGGCACTGAAGCTTTCTTT
CDR3 protein: CASSPEPQGGTEAFF

D gene: .
clone size: .
J gene: TRBJ1-5
V gene: TRBV6-1
CDR3 DNA: TGTGCCAGCAGTGAAGGAGGGTTGGGAGAGAATCAGCCCCAGCATTTT
CDR3 protein: CASSEGGLGENQPQHF

D gene: TRBD1
clone size: .
J gene: TRBJ2-2
V gene: TRBV10-3
CDR3 DNA: TGTGCCATCAGGGACAGGGGAGACACCGGGGAGCTGTTTTTT
CDR3 protein: CAIRDRGDTGELFF

D gene: TRBD1
clone size: .
J gene: TRBJ2-1
V gene: TRBV30
CDR3 DNA: TGTGCCTGGAGTGGCGTGGGACAGCTGGTCTACAATGAGCAGTTCTTC
CDR3 protein: CAWSGVGQLVYNEQFF

D gene: .
clone size: .
J gene: TRBJ2-7
V gene: TRBV18
CDR3 DNA: TGTGCCAGCTCACCACAGGGGGTGGACTACGAGCAGTACTTC
CDR3 protein: CASSPQGVDYEQYF

D gene: .
clone size: .
J gene: TRBJ1-5
V gene: TRBV28
CDR3 DNA: TGTGCCAGCAGTTTCCAGGGTCGGGGGAGCAATCAGCCCCAGCATTTT
CDR3 protein: CASSFQGRGSNQPQHF

D gene: .
clone size: .
J gene: TRBJ2-7
V gene: TRBV12-2
CDR3 DNA: TGTGCAAGTCGTCAGGGTCTTGTCGCTGACGAGCAGTACTTC
CDR3 protein: CASRQGLVADEQYF

D gene: .
clone size: few
J gene: TRBJ1-1
V gene: TRBV30
CDR3 DNA: TGTGCCTGGAGTGTAATCTCCCCTAGAACTTTCTTT
CDR3 protein: CAWSVISPRTFF

D gene: .
clone size: .
J gene: TRBJ1-1
V gene: TRBV29-1
CDR3 DNA: TGCAGCGTTGATAAGAATAGGAACACTGAAGCTTTCTTT
CDR3 protein: CSVDKNRNTEAFF

D gene: TRBD1
clone size: .
J gene: TRBJ2-3
V gene: TRBV28
CDR3 DNA: TGTGCCAGCCTTAGGCAGGGGGTAGATACGCAGTATTTT
CDR3 protein: CASLRQGVDTQYF

D gene: TRBD2
clone size: .
J gene: TRBJ2-7
V gene: TRBV28
CDR3 DNA: TGTGCCAGCAGTTTCACCCTAGCGGGGTACTCCTACGAGCAGTACTTC
CDR3 protein: CASSFTLAGYSYEQYF

D gene: TRBD1
clone size: once
J gene: TRBJ1-2
V gene: TRBV19
CDR3 DNA: TGTGCCAGTACTACCCCGGGACAGATCTATGGCTACACCTTC
CDR3 protein: CASTTPGQIYGYTF

D gene: TRBD1
clone size: .
J gene: TRBJ1-1
V gene: TRBV30
CDR3 DNA: TGTGCCTGGAGCCGGGACAGGGAATCTGAAGCTTTCTTT
CDR3 protein: CAWSRDRESEAFF

D gene: .
clone size: .
J gene: TRBJ1-2
V gene: TRBV6-1
CDR3 DNA: TGTGCCAGCACCCGAGGGAGCGGAGCTAACTATGGCTACACCTTC
CDR3 protein: CASTRGSGANYGYTF

D gene: .
clone size: .
J gene: TRBJ2-3
V gene: TRBV19
CDR3 DNA: TGTGCCAGTAGTACCCGCTCAAGACAGACCCCGGATACGCAGTATTTT
CDR3 protein: CASSTRSRQTPDTQYF

D gene: TRBD2
clone size: .
J gene: TRBJ2-5
V gene: TRBV5-8
CDR3 DNA: TGTGCCAGCAGCTTGGCCAAGCGGGGGCGGGGAGAGACCCAGTACTTC
CDR3 protein: CASSLAKRGRGETQYF

D gene: .
clone size: .
J gene: TRBJ1-1
V gene: TRBV29-1
CDR3 DNA: TGCAGCTCTGCCGGGACGGAGGGACGGACTGAAGCTTTCTTT
CDR3 protein: CSSAGTEGRTEAFF

D gene: TRBD2
clone size: .
J gene: TRBJ2-3
V gene: TRBV30
CDR3 DNA: TGTGCCTGGAGTGTTGGGACTAGCGGGATAGCAGATACGCAGTATTTT
CDR3 protein: CAWSVGTSGIADTQYF

D gene: .
clone size: .
J gene: TRBJ1-1
V gene: TRBV28
CDR3 DNA: TGTGCCAGCAGTTTATGGGCAGGGAACACTGAAGCTTTCTTT
CDR3 protein: CASSLWAGNTEAFF

D gene: .
clone size: .
J gene: TRBJ1-1
V gene: TRBV19
CDR3 DNA: TGTGCCAGTAGTACACCGCCCGGGAACACTGAAGCTTTCTTT
CDR3 protein: CASSTPPGNTEAFF

D gene: .
clone size: .
J gene: TRBJ2-1
V gene: TRBV5-1
CDR3 DNA: TGCGCCAGCAGCACAAACCGACAGGGAGGTGGGGCTCACAATGAGCAGTTCTTC
CDR3 protein: CASSTNRQGGGAHNEQFF

D gene: .
clone size: .
J gene: TRBJ1-3
V gene: TRBV27
CDR3 DNA: TGTGCCAGCAGAGGAGGGGCAGGGGCCGGAAACACCATATATTTT
CDR3 protein: CASRGGAGAGNTIYF

D gene: .
clone size: .
J gene: TRBJ2-7
V gene: TRBV28
CDR3 DNA: TGTGCCAGCAGTTTCTTCTTCGGCTCGACCCCTGAAGCGAACTTC
CDR3 protein: CASSFFFGSTPEANF

D gene: .
clone size: few
J gene: TRBJ1-2
V gene: TRBV27
CDR3 DNA: TGTGCCAGCAGCGCGGTCTCTTCTAACTATGGCTACACCTTC
CDR3 protein: CASSAVSSNYGYTF

D gene: .
clone size: .
J gene: TRBJ2-3
V gene: TRBV7-6
CDR3 DNA: TGTGCCAGCAGCTCCCTCTCCTCCGGTACGCAGTATTTT
CDR3 protein: CASSSLSSGTQYF

D gene: TRBD1
clone size: .
J gene: TRBJ1-5
V gene: TRBV7-8
CDR3 DNA: TGTGCCAGCAGCTTAGTCTGGGAGGACAGGGGGTGGATCAGGTCGAGCAATCAGCCCCAGCATTTT
CDR3 protein: CASSLVWEDRGWIRSSNQPQHF

D gene: .
clone size: .
J gene: TRBJ2-7
V gene: TRBV21-1
CDR3 DNA: TGTGCCAGCAGCAGGCGTCAGGGTACCCACGAGCAGTACTTC
CDR3 protein: CASSRRQGTHEQYF

D gene: TRBD2
clone size: .
J gene: TRBJ2-3
V gene: TRBV19
CDR3 DNA: TGTGCCAGTAGGGATCCCCGGCGGAAGGGCCCGGGACTAGCGAAGGGAGATACGCAGTATTTT
CDR3 protein: CASRDPRRKGPGLAKGDTQYF

D gene: .
clone size: .
J gene: TRBJ2-3
V gene: TRBV19
CDR3 DNA: TGTGCCAGTAGTGGGATGCTAGCCGCAGATACGCAGTATTTT
CDR3 protein: CASSGMLAADTQYF

D gene: .
clone size: .
J gene: TRBJ2-2
V gene: TRBV6-1
CDR3 DNA: TGTGCCAGCAGACGGACCGGGGAGCTGTTTTTT
CDR3 protein: CASRRTGELFF

D gene: .
clone size: once
J gene: TRBJ2-6
V gene: TRBV11-2
CDR3 DNA: TGTGCCAGCAGTCCGACCAGAGCCAACGTCCTGACTTTC
CDR3 protein: CASSPTRANVLTF

D gene: .
clone size: once
J gene: TRBJ2-1
V gene: TRBV29-1
CDR3 DNA: TGCAGCGTTGACGGCCCTAGAACCTACAATGAGCAGTTCTTC
CDR3 protein: CSVDGPRTYNEQFF

D gene: TRBD1
clone size: .
J gene: TRBJ2-1
V gene: TRBV28
CDR3 DNA: TGTGCCAGCAGGGGACAGTACAATGAGCAGTTCTTC
CDR3 protein: CASRGQYNEQFF

D gene: TRBD1
clone size: few
J gene: TRBJ2-5
V gene: TRBV5-1
CDR3 DNA: TGCGCCAGCAGCTTGTTTCAGGGGGCGCGGGAGACCCAGTACTTC
CDR3 protein: CASSLFQGARETQYF

D gene: TRBD2
clone size: .
J gene: TRBJ2-5
V gene: TRBV19
CDR3 DNA: TGTGCCAGTAGTATATCGGGAGGGGGGGAGACCCAGTACTTC
CDR3 protein: CASSISGGGETQYF

D gene: .
clone size: .
J gene: TRBJ2-1
V gene: TRBV14
CDR3 DNA: TGTGCCAGCAACTCGGGGTCCAGCTCCTACAATGAGCAGTTCTTC
CDR3 protein: CASNSGSSSYNEQFF